Below are 5 T cell receptor beta chains sequenced from a single sample in a study of shared clonotypes between healthy human individuals. Assay used: immunoSEQ multiplex PCR; TCRdb lists only in-frame clones, some missing. Here the sample spans fewer than 1.6 million clones, roughly 98.5% being singletons. The sample comprised naive CD4+ T cells sorted from blood. Subset reported: CD45RA+ positively selected. Receptors were obtained from a man aged 30-40 years in good health.

This clone was observed once. The chain has TRBV21-1 and TRBJ2-1; the table's D call, TRBD2, has no DNA check behind it. TRBV21-1 is recorded as a pseudogene. The length of the CDR3 is 16 residues. For the CDR3, the DNA is TGTGCCAGCAGCAAAGCCGGGAGCGGGGGCTACAATGAGCAGTTCTTC. Protein product: CASSKAGSGGYNEQFF.

The chain has TRBV11-3 and TRBJ2-1; D not resolved. The CDR3 has 13 residues. Per the germline V gene, CDR1 is SGHNT and CDR2 is YENEEA. With 4 bases removed from V and 7 bases from J, the gap between germline ends came to 11 bases. The CDR3 nucleotides are TGTGCCAGCAGCTCCCCGGATTCGAATGAGCAGTTCTTC. Protein product: CASSSPDSNEQFF.

The genes are TRBV10-3 and TRBJ2-3; D ambiguous. Germline CDR1 ENHRY, CDR2 SYGVKD. Deletions cut 8 bases from V and 4 bases from J, with 7 bases between. The length of the CDR3 is 11 residues. The CDR3 is CAIGSPDTQYF. The CDR3 DNA is TGTGCCATCGGTAGCCCAGATACGCAGTATTTT.

This sequence joins TRBV7-3 and TRBJ2-1; TRBD2 matches at 8 bases. The germline gives CDR1 SGHTA, CDR2 FQGTGA. Trimming took 0 bases from V and 1 from J; bases not matched to a gene: 5. This CDR3 has 17 residues. The CDR3 here is CASSLTDGRGSYNEQFF. The CDR3 nucleotides read TGTGCCAGCAGCTTAACGGACGGGAGGGGATCCTACAATGAGCAGTTCTTC.

This rearrangement joins TRBV5-1 to TRBJ1-4, with 8 bases identical to TRBD1. The CDR3 totals 14 residues. V was pared by 4 bases and J by 7 bases, with 6 bases of the junction left unmatched. Germline CDR1 is SGHRS and CDR2 is YFSETQ. This CDR3 reads CASSRGQEGEKLFF. CDR3 DNA: TGCGCCAGCAGCCGGGGACAGGAGGGTGAAAAACTGTTTTTT.